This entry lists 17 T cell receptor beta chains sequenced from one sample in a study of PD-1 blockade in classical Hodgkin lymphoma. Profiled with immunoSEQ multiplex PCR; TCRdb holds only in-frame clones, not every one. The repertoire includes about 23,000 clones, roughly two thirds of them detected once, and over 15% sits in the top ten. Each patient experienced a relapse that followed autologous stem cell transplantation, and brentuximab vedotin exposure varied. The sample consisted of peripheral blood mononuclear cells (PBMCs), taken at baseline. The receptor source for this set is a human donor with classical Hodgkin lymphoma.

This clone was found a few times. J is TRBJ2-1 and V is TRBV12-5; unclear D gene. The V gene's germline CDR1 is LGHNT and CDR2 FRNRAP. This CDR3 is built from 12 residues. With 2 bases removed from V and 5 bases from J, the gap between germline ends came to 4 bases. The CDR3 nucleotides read TGTGCTAGTGGTTTGAACGACAATGAGCAGTTCTTC. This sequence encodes CASGLNDNEQFF. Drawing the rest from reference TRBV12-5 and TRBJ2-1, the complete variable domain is DARVTQTPRHKVTEMGQEVTMRCQPILGHNTVFWYRQTMMQGLELLAYFRNRAPLDDSGMPKDRFSAEMPDATLATLKIQPSEPRDSAVYFCASGLNDNEQFFGPGTRLTVL.

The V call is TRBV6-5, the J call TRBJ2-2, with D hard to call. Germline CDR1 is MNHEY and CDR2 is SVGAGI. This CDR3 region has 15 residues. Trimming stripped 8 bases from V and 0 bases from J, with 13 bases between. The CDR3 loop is CASGLHYPNTGELFF. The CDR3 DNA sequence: TGTGCCAGCGGTCTTCACTACCCGAACACCGGGGAGCTGTTTTTT.

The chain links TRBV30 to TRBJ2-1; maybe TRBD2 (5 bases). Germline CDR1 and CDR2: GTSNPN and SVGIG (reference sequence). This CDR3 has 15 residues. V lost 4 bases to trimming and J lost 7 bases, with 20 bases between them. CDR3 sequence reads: CAWTSPPPAENEQFF. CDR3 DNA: TGTGCCTGGACCTCGCCCCCTCCAGCGGAGAATGAGCAGTTCTTC.

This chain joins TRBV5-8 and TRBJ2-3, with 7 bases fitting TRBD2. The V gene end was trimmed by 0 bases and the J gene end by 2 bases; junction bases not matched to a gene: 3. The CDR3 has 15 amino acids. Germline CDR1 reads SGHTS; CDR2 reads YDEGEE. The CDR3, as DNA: TGTGCCAGCAGCTTGGCCGGGGGGATCACAGATACGCAGTATTTT. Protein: CASSLAGGITDTQYF.

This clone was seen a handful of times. The CDR3 nucleotides read TGTGCCAGCAGTTTGCCGGGGGCGGTTAGCTCCTACGAGCAGTACTTC. Translated: CASSLPGAVSSYEQYF. The rearrangement uses TRBV28 and TRBJ2-7; the D gene could be TRBD1 or TRBD2 (6 bases each). The CDR3 totals 16 residues. V was trimmed by 3 bases and J by 0 bases, leaving 15 bases between them. The germline CDR1 and CDR2 sequences are MDHEN and SYDVKM.

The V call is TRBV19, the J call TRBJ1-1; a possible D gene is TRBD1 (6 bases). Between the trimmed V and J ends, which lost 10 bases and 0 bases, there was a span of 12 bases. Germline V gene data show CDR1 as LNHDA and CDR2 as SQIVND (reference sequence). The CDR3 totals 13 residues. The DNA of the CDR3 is TGTGCCACCACGGGACACTTGAACACTGAAGCTTTCTTT. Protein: CATTGHLNTEAFF. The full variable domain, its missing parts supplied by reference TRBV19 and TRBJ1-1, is DGGITQSPKYLFRKEGQNVTLSCEQNLNHDAMYWYRQDPGQGLRLIYYSQIVNDFQKGDIAEGYSVSREKKESFPLTVTSAQKNPTAFYLCATTGHLNTEAFFGQGTRLTVV.

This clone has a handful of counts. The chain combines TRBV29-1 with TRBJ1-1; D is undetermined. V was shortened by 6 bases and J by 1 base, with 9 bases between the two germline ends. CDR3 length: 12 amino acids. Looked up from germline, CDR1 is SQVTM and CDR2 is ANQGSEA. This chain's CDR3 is CSVRSGNTEAFF. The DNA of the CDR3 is TGCAGCGTACGAAGCGGGAACACTGAAGCTTTCTTT.

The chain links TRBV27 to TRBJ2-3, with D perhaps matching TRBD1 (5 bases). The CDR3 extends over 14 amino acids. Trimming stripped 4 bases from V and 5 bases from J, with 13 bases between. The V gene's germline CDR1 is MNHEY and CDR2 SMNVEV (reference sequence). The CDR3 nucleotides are TGTGCCAGCAGTTCGCAGACAGTACGAGATACGCAGTATTTT. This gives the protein CASSSQTVRDTQYF.

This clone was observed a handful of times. CDR3 sequence reads: CASRFSHLQPYEQYF. The CDR3 DNA follows: TGTGCCAGCAGGTTCTCGCACCTTCAACCCTACGAGCAGTACTTC. V gene TRBV6-5 combines with J gene TRBJ2-7; D ambiguous. Germline-derived CDR1 and CDR2 are MNHEY and SVGAGI. The CDR3 runs to 15 residues. V lost 6 bases, J lost 2 bases, and 17 bases lay in between.

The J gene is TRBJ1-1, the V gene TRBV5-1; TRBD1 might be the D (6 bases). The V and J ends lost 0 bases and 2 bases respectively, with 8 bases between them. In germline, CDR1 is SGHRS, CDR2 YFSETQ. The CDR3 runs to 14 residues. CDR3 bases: TGCGCCAGCAGCTTGGGGACAGCCAACACTGAAGCTTTCTTT. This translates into CASSLGTANTEAFF.

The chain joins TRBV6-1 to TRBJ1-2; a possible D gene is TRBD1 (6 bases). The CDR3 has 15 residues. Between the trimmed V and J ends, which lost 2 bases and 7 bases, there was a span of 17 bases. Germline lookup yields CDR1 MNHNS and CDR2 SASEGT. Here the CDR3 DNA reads TGTGCCAGCAGTGAACCGAACCGGGGGCGAGCTGGCTACACCTTC. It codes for CASSEPNRGRAGYTF.

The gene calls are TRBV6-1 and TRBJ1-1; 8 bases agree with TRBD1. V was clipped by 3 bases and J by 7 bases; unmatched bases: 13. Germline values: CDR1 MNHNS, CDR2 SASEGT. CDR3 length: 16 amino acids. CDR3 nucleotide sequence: TGTGCCAGCAGTGACCCAAAGCAGGGGGCTCGAGGTGAAGCTTTCTTT. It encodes CASSDPKQGARGEAFF.

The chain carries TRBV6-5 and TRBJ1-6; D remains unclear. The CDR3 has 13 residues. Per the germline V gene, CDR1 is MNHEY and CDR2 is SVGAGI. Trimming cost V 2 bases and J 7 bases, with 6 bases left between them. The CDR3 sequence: CASSYMVNSPLHF. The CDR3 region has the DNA TGTGCCAGCAGTTACATGGTGAATTCACCCCTCCACTTT.

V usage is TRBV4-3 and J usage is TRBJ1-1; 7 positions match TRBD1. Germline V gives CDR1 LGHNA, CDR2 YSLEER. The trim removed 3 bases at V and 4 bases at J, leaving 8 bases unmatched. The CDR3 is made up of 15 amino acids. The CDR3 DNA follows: TGCGCCAGCAGCCACGACAGGGTCCCGGGCACTGAAGCTTTCTTT. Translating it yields CASSHDRVPGTEAFF.

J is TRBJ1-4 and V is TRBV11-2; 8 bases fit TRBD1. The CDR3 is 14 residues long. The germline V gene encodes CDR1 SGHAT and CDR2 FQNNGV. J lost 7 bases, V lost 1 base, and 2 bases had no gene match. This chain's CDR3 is CASSLGQGAEKLFF. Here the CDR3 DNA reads TGTGCCAGCAGCTTAGGGCAGGGGGCTGAAAAACTGTTTTTT.

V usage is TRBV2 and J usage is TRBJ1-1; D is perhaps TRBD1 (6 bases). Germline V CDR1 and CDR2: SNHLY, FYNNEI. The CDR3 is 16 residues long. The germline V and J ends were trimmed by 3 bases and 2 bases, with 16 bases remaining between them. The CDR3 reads CASSDGEGQTNTEAFF. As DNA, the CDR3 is TGTGCCAGCAGTGACGGTGAAGGACAGACCAACACTGAAGCTTTCTTT.

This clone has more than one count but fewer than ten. CDR3 residues: CASTRDYEQYV. CDR3 DNA sequence: TGTGCCAGCACTAGGGACTACGAGCAGTACGTC. This chain joins TRBV2 and TRBJ2-7; D remains ambiguous. V was cut by 7 bases and J by 3 bases, with 7 bases left in between. Germline V lookup: CDR1 SNHLY, CDR2 FYNNEI. This CDR3 is 11 amino acids long.